This TCR beta chain was found in a study of T cell changes during pregnancy in multiple sclerosis. TCRdb keeps only in-frame clones here, not all; method: immunoSEQ multiplex PCR. The sample records around 17,000 clones, around 95% being singletons. The germline V gene encodes CDR1 MNHEY and CDR2 SMNVEV (reference sequence). This CDR3 contains 16 residues. The V gene end was trimmed by 6 bases and the J gene end by 2 bases; junction bases not matched to a gene: 9. The rearrangement links TRBV27 to TRBJ2-1; 8 bases fit TRBD2. The sample here was peripheral blood, taken in the third trimester of pregnancy. This TCR derives from a female donor with multiple sclerosis, enrolled in a pregnancy study. This chain's CDR3 is CASSRTSGYTYNEQFF. The CDR3 bases are TGTGCCAGCAGCCGAACTAGCGGCTATACCTACAATGAGCAGTTCTTC.